This entry describes one T cell receptor beta chain. Its cognate antigen is unknown. The unexposed donors gave CD4+ T cells in about 2011-2018, prior to COVID-19. The cells were cultured for about ten days before CD4+ T cells were isolated. This sample is drawn from a study of CD4 T cells in relation to SARS-CoV-2 and coronaviruses. TCRdb's table, derived via immunoSEQ multiplex PCR, lists solely in-frame clones and lacks some. The sample contains approximately 27,000 clones, 75% of which appear only once. Looked up from germline, CDR1 is SGHTA and CDR2 is FQGNSA. V lost 4 bases and J lost 2; bases outside the gene matches: 6. This CDR3 region has 16 residues.

The source material was CD4+ T cells from PBMCs, cultured in vitro. The chain uses TRBV7-2 and TRBJ2-4; TRBD1 matches 9 bases. This TCR was sampled from a human donor in good health. This CDR3 is CASSSRTGESKNIQYF. For the CDR3, the DNA is TGTGCCAGCAGCTCAAGGACAGGGGAGTCCAAAAACATTCAGTACTTC.